This T cell receptor beta chain was profiled in a study of cytomegalovirus exposure and HLA in healthy donors. Study outcomes and limitations: Analysis performed later found roughly 17,000 TCR beta sequences associated with HLA alleles at 0.05 false discovery rate. Per a prior analysis, the majority of TCR beta V segments were productive roughly 87% or roughly 30% of the time.

The germline gives CDR1 SGDLS, CDR2 YYNGEE. The CDR3 is made up of 15 amino acids. Trimming removed 4 bases from V and 0 bases from J, with 11 bases in between. In the case of this clone: Its antigen is unidentified.

Primers for the PCR totalled 60 Vbeta and 13 Jbeta. The repertoire was sequenced with immunoSEQ multiplex PCR; TCRdb's copy has only in-frame clones and lacks some. The sample contains around 200,000 clones, roughly 84% of which appear only once. This sequence was found in a girl between 2 and 10 years old in good health and CMV-seropositive. Sequenced: PBMCs. The chain recombines TRBV9 with TRBJ2-4; unclear D gene. The CDR3 spells CASSNGVLAKNIQYF. CDR3 sequence (DNA): TGTGCCAGCAGCAACGGTGTGCTAGCCAAAAACATTCAGTACTTC. Filled out from reference TRBV9 and TRBJ2-4, the complete variable domain reads DSGVTQTPKHLITATGQRVTLRCSPRSGDLSVYWYQQSLDQGLQFLIQYYNGEERAKGNILERFSAQQFPDLHSELNLSSLELGDSALYFCASSNGVLAKNIQYFGAGTRLSVL.